This passage covers 25 T cell receptor beta chains from one sample sequenced in a study of blood T cell repertoires in COVID-19. Some clones are missing from TCRdb's copy, which holds only in-frame ones; the method was immunoSEQ multiplex PCR. The profile shows about 190,000 clones, roughly four fifths of them singletons. The sample was peripheral blood. These receptors all come from a woman between 40 and 50 years old with acute or convalescent COVID-19.

The CDR3 protein is CSVEIFSGISQQYF. The CDR3 nucleotides read TGCAGCGTTGAAATATTTAGCGGGATTAGTCAGCAGTACTTC. The chain links TRBV29-1 to TRBJ2-7; 8 bases agree with TRBD2. The CDR3 has 14 residues. CDR1 and CDR2 from the germline V gene are SQVTM and ANQGSEA. V lost 2 bases and J lost 8; bases outside the gene matches: 11.

The chain links TRBV6-5 to TRBJ1-1; D not resolved. The CDR3 is 10 amino acids. In germline, CDR1 is MNHEY, CDR2 SVGAGI. Trimming shortened V by 8 bases and J by 11 bases, and 12 bases separated the two germline ends. The CDR3 sequence is CASGFVEAFF. CDR3 bases: TGTGCCAGCGGTTTCGTAGAGGCTTTCTTT.

The rearrangement uses TRBV2 and TRBJ2-1; D ambiguous. CDR3 size: 11 residues. With 6 bases removed from V and 5 bases from J, the gap between germline ends came to 5 bases. Per the germline V gene, CDR1 is SNHLY and CDR2 is FYNNEI. The CDR3 region has the DNA TGTGCCAGCAGCCAGGACAATGAGCAGTTCTTC. This encodes CASSQDNEQFF.

This clone was counted once. This sequence joins TRBV4-1 and TRBJ2-1; D possibly corresponds to TRBD1 (6 bases). The V end was cut by 4 bases, the J end by 6 bases, with 22 bases between. Per the germline V gene, CDR1 is MGHRA and CDR2 is YSYEKL. The CDR3 consists of 17 residues. The CDR3 DNA reads as TGCGCCAGCAGCCCAGGGGCTGGGGGCACTATTGGCAATGAGCAGTTCTTC. The encoded protein is CASSPGAGGTIGNEQFF.

This clone showed up just a few times. The chain has TRBV6-5 and TRBJ2-7; a weak D match, TRBD2 (6 bases). The germline V gene has CDR1 MNHEY and CDR2 SVGAGI. The CDR3 has 15 residues. V lost 7 bases, J lost 1 base, and 17 bases lay in between. This CDR3 reads CASMRDGDLSYEQYF. Here the CDR3 DNA reads TGTGCCAGCATGCGGGACGGAGATTTATCCTACGAGCAGTACTTC.

The chain has TRBV7-6 and TRBJ2-2; D is possibly TRBD1 (5 bases). With 1 base removed from V and 2 bases from J, the gap between germline ends came to 8 bases. This CDR3 region has 15 residues. CDR1 and CDR2 (germline): SGHVS, FNYEAQ. The CDR3 protein is CASSLVTGNTGELFF. The CDR3, as DNA: TGTGCCAGCAGCTTAGTCACAGGCAACACCGGGGAGCTGTTTTTT.

V usage is TRBV28 and J usage is TRBJ1-4, with D perhaps TRBD1 (6 bases). Germline V gene sequence: CDR1 MDHEN, CDR2 SYDVKM. Trimming pared 6 bases from V and 8 bases from J, leaving 16 bases between. The CDR3 is 14 residues long. CDR3 DNA sequence: TGTGCCAGCAGCTCACAGGGCTCGGGCGAAAAACTGTTTTTT. It specifies CASSSQGSGEKLFF.

This chain uses TRBV28 with TRBJ1-1; no clear D gene. The CDR3 totals 14 residues. With 6 bases removed from V and 1 base from J, the gap between germline ends came to 12 bases. In germline, CDR1 is MDHEN, CDR2 SYDVKM. For the CDR3, the DNA is TGTGCCAGCAGCCCCCCCTACGGGAACACTGAAGCTTTCTTT. This encodes CASSPPYGNTEAFF. Based on the CDR3 plus reference TRBV28 and TRBJ1-1, the full variable domain is DVKVTQSSRYLVKRTGEKVFLECVQDMDHENMFWYRQDPGLGLRLIYFSYDVKMKEKGDIPEGYSVSREKKERFSLILESASTNQTSMYLCASSPPYGNTEAFFGQGTRLTVV.

The V call is TRBV7-2, the J call TRBJ1-3; D is perhaps TRBD1 (5 bases). There are 14 residues in the CDR3. The germline gives CDR1 SGHTA, CDR2 FQGNSA. V was pared by 2 bases and J by 3 bases, with 8 bases between. DNA of the CDR3: TGTGCCAGCAGCTTAACGGGGGGTGGAAACACCATATATTTT. This codes for CASSLTGGGNTIYF.

This chain uses TRBV28 with TRBJ1-2; 7 bases match TRBD1. This CDR3 has 18 amino acids. The junction had 16 bases not matched to a gene; V was cut back by 6 bases and J by 0 bases. Germline loops: CDR1 MDHEN, CDR2 SYDVKM. The CDR3 nucleotides read TGTGCCAGCAGCCACCCCCGGAGGGGGCCTCAGGCTAACTATGGCTACACCTTC. Amino acid sequence: CASSHPRRGPQANYGYTF.

For this clone: No conserved phenylalanine or tryptophan ends this CDR3, so it is likely a read error. Because the CDR3's place on the DNA is in doubt, the DNA is left out and the CDR3 is given as listed by TCRdb. The chain uses TRBV6-1 and TRBJ1-2. Germline lookup yields CDR1 MNHNS and CDR2 SASEGT. The CDR3 extends over 12 residues, inclusive of both ends. The CDR3 sequence is CASSEAQREREL.

The chain is built from TRBV28 and TRBJ1-4; TRBD1 agrees at 7 bases. Germline V gene data show CDR1 as MDHEN and CDR2 as SYDVKM. CDR3 size: 15 residues. V lost 5 bases, J lost 5 bases, and 8 bases stayed unmatched. The CDR3 region is CASSPWDSLNEKLFF. The CDR3 DNA is TGTGCCAGCAGTCCTTGGGACAGTTTAAATGAAAAACTGTTTTTT.

This rearrangement joins TRBV19 to TRBJ2-1, with D tentatively TRBD1 (5 bases). V lost 7 bases to trimming and J lost 0 bases, with 16 bases between them. Germline-derived CDR1 and CDR2 are LNHDA and SQIVND (reference sequence). CDR3 length equals 16 residues. The DNA for the CDR3 is TGTGCCAGTAATCGACAGCAACTCCACTCCTACAATGAGCAGTTCTTC. This encodes CASNRQQLHSYNEQFF.

The V gene is TRBV19, the J gene TRBJ1-5; D unclear. This CDR3 is 13 amino acids long. Trimming took off 5 bases at V and 3 bases at J, with 8 bases between the two ends. CDR1 is LNHDA, CDR2 SQIVND, per germline (reference sequence). CDR3 DNA sequence: TGTGCCAGTAGTCCGGGTCTCAATCAGCCCCAGCATTTT. Encoded protein: CASSPGLNQPQHF.

The chain combines TRBV5-1 with TRBJ1-1; 8 bases are shared with TRBD1. The trim removed 7 bases at V and 5 bases at J, leaving 10 bases unmatched. CDR3 length equals 14 residues. CDR1 and CDR2 from the germline V gene are SGHRS and YFSETQ. The CDR3 protein is CASFPGQGGTEAFF. The CDR3 nucleotides are TGCGCCAGCTTCCCCGGACAGGGAGGAACTGAAGCTTTCTTT.

The sample holds a few counts of this clone. J is TRBJ2-1 and V is TRBV5-8; D perhaps matches TRBD2 (6 bases). The germline V gene has CDR1 SGHTS and CDR2 YDEGEE. The CDR3 consists of 15 residues. The V end was cut by 0 bases, the J end by 2 bases, with 9 bases between. In DNA form, the CDR3 reads TGTGCCAGCAGCTTGGGTGGAGGGGCCTACAATGAGCAGTTCTTC. Residues: CASSLGGGAYNEQFF.

This rearrangement joins TRBV20-1 to TRBJ2-3; D is unclear. Germline values: CDR1 DFQATT, CDR2 SNEGSKA (reference sequence). The V end lost 3 bases, the J end lost 2 bases, and 3 bases lay between the germline ends. The CDR3 contains 11 residues. CDR3 coding DNA: TGCAGTGCTAGCCACACAGATACGCAGTATTTT. Translating gives CSASHTDTQYF.

J is TRBJ1-1 and V is TRBV7-9; a possible D gene is TRBD1 (6 bases). V was trimmed by 5 bases and J by 1 base, leaving 14 bases between them. Germline V gene lookup returns CDR1 SEHNR and CDR2 FQNEAQ (reference sequence). The CDR3 length is 15 residues. The CDR3 is CASSPHRETNTEAFF. The DNA for the CDR3 is TGTGCCAGCAGCCCGCACAGGGAGACGAACACTGAAGCTTTCTTT. Supplemented by reference TRBV7-9 and TRBJ1-1, the full variable domain reads DTGVSQNPRHKITKRGQNVTFRCDPISEHNRLYWYRQTLGQGPEFLTYFQNEAQLEKSRLLSDRFSAERPKGSFSTLEIQRTEQGDSAMYLCASSPHRETNTEAFFGQGTRLTVV.

This clone was seen only a few times. V and J are TRBV10-2 and TRBJ1-5; 8 positions agree with TRBD1. The junction had 11 bases not matched to a gene; V was cut back by 5 bases and J by 2 bases. The CDR3 is made up of 17 amino acids. The germline V gene has CDR1 WSHSY and CDR2 SAAADI. CDR3 sequence (DNA): TGCGCCAGCAGTCGGCAGGGGGCGCGTTACGGCAATCAGCCCCAGCATTTT. Its protein product is CASSRQGARYGNQPQHF.

The chain couples TRBV2 to TRBJ2-7; TRBD2 aligns across 7 bases. CDR1 and CDR2 (germline): SNHLY, FYNNEI. The V segment lost 7 bases and the J segment 1 base; nucleotides outside the gene matches: 10. The CDR3 length is 15 residues. For the CDR3, the DNA is TGTGCCAGCATCAGTACTGGCGGGAGTTCCTACGAGCAGTACTTC. Its translation is CASISTGGSSYEQYF.

This chain joins TRBV7-9 and TRBJ2-5; TRBD2 agrees at 7 bases. The junction had 12 bases not matched to a gene; V was cut back by 5 bases and J by 0 bases. Germline V lookup: CDR1 SEHNR, CDR2 FQNEAQ (reference sequence). The CDR3 has 17 amino acids. The DNA of the CDR3 is TGTGCCAGCAGCCCGACGGTGGGTAGCGGGTACCAAGAGACCCAGTACTTC. This gives the protein CASSPTVGSGYQETQYF.

This chain joins TRBV28 and TRBJ1-1; no definite D call. The V and J ends lost 6 bases and 8 bases respectively, with 10 bases between them. This CDR3 region has 11 residues. Germline V gives CDR1 MDHEN, CDR2 SYDVKM. For the CDR3, the DNA is TGTGCCAGCAGCCCAACTTCCGAAGCTTTCTTT. Translating gives CASSPTSEAFF.

The chain combines TRBV27 with TRBJ2-1, with 12 bases lining up with TRBD1. Trimming cost V 9 bases and J 9 bases; bases outside gene matches: 15. The CDR3 has 16 residues. Per the germline V gene, CDR1 is MNHEY and CDR2 is SMNVEV (reference sequence). The chain's CDR3 is CARETTGGQGASEQFF. CDR3 in DNA: TGTGCCAGAGAAACGACTGGGGGACAGGGGGCAAGTGAGCAGTTCTTC.

This chain joins TRBV28 and TRBJ1-4; D perhaps matches TRBD1 (5 bases). The ends were cut back, 3 bases at V and 13 bases at J, with 15 bases in the middle. The V gene's germline CDR1 is MDHEN and CDR2 SYDVKM. The CDR3 is 13 amino acids. The DNA of the CDR3 is TGTGCCAGCAGTTTCGGTGGGCAGGGAGGACTGTTTTTT. Translation gives CASSFGGQGGLFF.

The chain combines TRBV6-5 with TRBJ1-2, with D hard to call. The length of the CDR3 is 14 residues. V lost 5 bases and J 0 bases, leaving 10 bases between the germline ends. Germline V gene data show CDR1 as MNHEY and CDR2 as SVGAGI. CDR3 residues: CASSRGPANYGYTF. The CDR3 nucleotides are TGTGCCAGCAGTCGCGGTCCAGCTAACTATGGCTACACCTTC.